This T cell receptor beta chain came from a study of blood T cell repertoires in COVID-19. Sequencing used immunoSEQ multiplex PCR; TCRdb keeps in-frame clones, though not all of them. The sample lists roughly 300,000 clones; around 86% were seen once. The CDR3 is made up of 17 amino acids. The gene calls are TRBV21-1 and TRBJ1-5; whether TRBD1, the table's D call, matches the DNA was not checked. TRBV21-1 is tagged as a pseudogene. This receptor was obtained from a woman aged 45-65 years with acute or convalescent COVID-19. Input material: peripheral blood. In nucleotides, the CDR3 is TGTGCCAGCAGCGGAGGGATAGGGGGCGCCGACAATCAGCCCCAGCATTTT. Protein sequence: CASSGGIGGADNQPQHF.